This T cell receptor beta chain was recorded in a study of blood T cell repertoires in COVID-19. Clones were read by immunoSEQ multiplex PCR, and TCRdb kept only the in-frame ones, dropping some. Among more than 200,000 clones listed, more than 75% were seen once. The sequence was collected from a woman in her fifties or sixties who had recovered from COVID-19. The source material was PBMCs or T cells enriched from blood (not recorded which).

CDR3 in DNA: TGCGCCAGCAGCCAAGATTCGGCAGGGGCGTTGAATGAGCAGTTCTTC. This encodes CASSQDSAGALNEQFF. The chain uses TRBV4-3 and TRBJ2-1; TRBD1 might be the D (6 bases). The V end was cut by 0 bases, the J end by 7 bases, with 16 bases between. CDR1 and CDR2 (germline): LGHNA, YSLEER. This CDR3 has 16 amino acids.